Listed below are T cell receptor beta chains from one sample, sequenced in a study of T cells in Graves' hyperthyroidism and ophthalmopathy. Each CDR3 protein is one row after TCRdb ran MiXCR on the multiplex PCR reads. The data hold roughly 300,000 distinct CDR3 sequences, with 15% to 20% observed a single time. Sequencing was carried out using blood. These receptors originate from a woman aged 50 to 60 with Graves' hyperthyroidism. CDR3s include the opening cysteine and the closing phenylalanine or tryptophan. The D gene is left open where the match is weak. Where a row states a size, it is once, few, many or the class of an expanded clone; other rows omit it.

J	size	V	D	DNA	CDR3
TRBJ2-3	once	TRBV6-2/TRBV6-3	TRBD2	TGTGCCAGCTCACCAGGTCGGAGCGGGAGGGATACGCAGTATTTT	CASSPGRSGRDTQYF
TRBJ1-3	few	TRBV6-1	TRBD1	TGTGCCAGCAGTTGGGGACCCGGGACAGGGGACGGAAACACCATATATTTT	CASSWGPGTGDGNTIYF
TRBJ2-1	few	TRBV12-3/TRBV12-4	TRBD1	TGTGCCAGCAGCCGGGACAGGGGGGGTGAGCAGTTCTTC	CASSRDRGGEQFF
TRBJ2-1	many	TRBV7-2	.	TGTGCCAGCAGCCCCCAATACAATGAGCAGTTCTTC	CASSPQYNEQFF
TRBJ2-5	many	TRBV6-1	TRBD1	TGTGCCAGCAGTTACACAGGGGGCCTCCAAGAGACCCAGTACTTC	CASSYTGGLQETQYF
TRBJ2-1	.	TRBV11-1	.	TGTGCCAGCAGCATCTGGGACGACAATGAGCAGTTCTTC	CASSIWDDNEQFF
TRBJ2-1	many	TRBV7-9	.	TGTGCCACCCTCTCTCCAGTCTACAATGAGCAGTTCTTC	CATLSPVYNEQFF
TRBJ2-3	.	TRBV9	.	TGTGCCAGCAGCGTAGAAGGACGGATGGGGGATACGCAGTATTTT	CASSVEGRMGDTQYF
TRBJ2-1	many	TRBV11-3	TRBD1	TGTGCCAGCAGCTCCCTGACAGGGGATGAGCAGTTCTTC	CASSSLTGDEQFF
TRBJ2-3	many	TRBV20-1	.	TGCAGTGCGCCACTAGGGGGCACAGATACGCAGTATTTT	CSAPLGGTDTQYF
TRBJ2-1	many	TRBV5-1	.	TGCGCCAGCAGCCTGCAGCAGGGGAGGAATGAGCAGTTCTTC	CASSLQQGRNEQFF
TRBJ2-5	few	TRBV6-1	.	TGTGCCAGCAGTGGCACAGGGACCCAAGAGACCCAGTACTTC	CASSGTGTQETQYF
TRBJ2-3	few	TRBV7-9	TRBD2	TGTGCCAGCAGCGGAGCGGGGGATACGCAGTATTTT	CASSGAGDTQYF
TRBJ2-1	.	TRBV4-1	.	TGCGCCAGCAGCCAATCTCCGGAGGAGGGGTGGGAGCAGTTCTTC	CASSQSPEEGWEQFF
TRBJ1-6	many	TRBV6-5	.	TGTGCCAGCAGTTACTCGCGGGATTCACCCCTCCACTTT	CASSYSRDSPLHF
TRBJ2-7	many	TRBV5-1	.	TGCGCCAGCAGCTTGGGCGGGACCTCCTACGAGCAGTACTTC	CASSLGGTSYEQYF
TRBJ2-1	few	TRBV3-1	.	TGTGCCAGCAGCCAAGATCGTGATAGCGGTTCCTACAATGAGCAGTTCTTC	CASSQDRDSGSYNEQFF
TRBJ1-2	many	TRBV3-1	.	TGTGCCAGCAGCCCCACGACAGTCTATGGCTACACCTTC	CASSPTTVYGYTF
TRBJ2-7	many	TRBV3-1	.	TGTGCCAGCAGCCGCGCTACCGGGGCCTTATGGGACGAGCAGTACTTC	CASSRATGALWDEQYF
TRBJ2-5	many	TRBV20-1	TRBD1	TGCAGTGTTGACAGGGCACAAGAGACCCAGTACTTC	CSVDRAQETQYF
TRBJ2-2	many	TRBV2	TRBD1	TGTGCCAGCAGTGAAGACGCGGGACAGGGGGGTACCGGGGAGCTGTTTTTT	CASSEDAGQGGTGELFF
TRBJ1-2	many	TRBV12-3/TRBV12-4	TRBD1	TGTGCCAGCAGTTTCCAGGACAGGGTTGGCTACACCTTC	CASSFQDRVGYTF
TRBJ2-1	.	TRBV4-2	TRBD2	TGTGCCAGCAGCCAGACTAGCGGGTTTGACAATGAGCAGTTCTTC	CASSQTSGFDNEQFF
TRBJ1-4	.	TRBV14	.	TGTGCCAGCAGCCAAGAAATGGGGGAGAAACTGTTTTTT	CASSQEMGEKLFF
TRBJ2-6	.	TRBV6-5	.	TGTGCCAGCAGTTACTCGGGGGGCTCTGGGGCCAACGTCCTGACTTTC	CASSYSGGSGANVLTF
TRBJ2-3	.	TRBV4-1	.	TGCGCCAGCAGCCAAGATCGGCAGTATTTT	CASSQDRQYF
TRBJ1-2	many	TRBV2	TRBD1	TGTGCCAGCAAGGGGGCTCCCTATGGCTACACCTTC	CASKGAPYGYTF
TRBJ2-5	many	TRBV15	TRBD2	TGTGCCACCAGCAGAGAGGGGACTAGCAGCCAAGAGACCCAGTACTTC	CATSREGTSSQETQYF
TRBJ2-1	many	TRBV12-3/TRBV12-4	.	TGTGCCAGCAGTTTTCGGGGGGCCGGGGATGAGCAGTTCTTC	CASSFRGAGDEQFF
TRBJ1-2	many	TRBV5-5	.	TGTGCCAGCAGCTTGGAGAGGACGGCCTCCTCTGGCTACACCTTC	CASSLERTASSGYTF
TRBJ1-1	many	TRBV11-3	TRBD1	TGTGCCAGCAGCTCAACCCCCGACGGTGGCAGGGGGGCTTTCTTT	CASSSTPDGGRGAFF
TRBJ1-1	few	TRBV2	TRBD1	TGTGCCACCGGGGACAGGGGGGCTGAAGCTTTCTTT	CATGDRGAEAFF
TRBJ2-7	many	TRBV7-2	.	TGTGCCAGCACCCTCGCAGGCCTCTACGAGCAGTACTTC	CASTLAGLYEQYF
TRBJ2-4	.	TRBV12-3/TRBV12-4	.	TGTGCCAGCAGTCCCCCTGAGGGCGGGATTTCAGGAAACATTCAGTACTTC	CASSPPEGGISGNIQYF
TRBJ2-1	.	TRBV6-2/TRBV6-3	TRBD2	TGTGCCTGCAGCCCGGGACTAGCGCCTCACCTATACAATGAGCAGTTCTTC	CACSPGLAPHLYNEQFF
TRBJ2-1	many	TRBV12-5	.	TGTGCTAGTGGTTCCTACAATGAGCAGTTCTTC	CASGSYNEQFF
TRBJ1-4	.	TRBV6-1	.	TGTGCCAGCAGTCGATCCGGGACCCTGGGTGAAAAACTGTTTTTT	CASSRSGTLGEKLFF
TRBJ2-3	many	TRBV11-2	.	TGTGCCAGCAGCTTAGATCTCGTCTCGGATACGCAGTATTTT	CASSLDLVSDTQYF
TRBJ2-1	.	TRBV28	.	TGTGCCAGCAGTACTGACATCTACAATGAGCAGTTCTTC	CASSTDIYNEQFF
TRBJ2-5	few	TRBV12-3/TRBV12-4	.	TGTGCCAGCAGTTTGCGGGCCAGTAACGGGGAGACCCAGTACTTC	CASSLRASNGETQYF
TRBJ2-3	few	TRBV3-1	TRBD2	TGTGCCAGCAGTCGGACTAGCGGGGGGCTAGATACGCAGTATTTT	CASSRTSGGLDTQYF
TRBJ1-1	few	TRBV3-1	.	TGTGCCAGCAGCCAAGAGGGGGAAGCTTTCTTT	CASSQEGEAFF
TRBJ1-1	few	TRBV20-1	.	TGCAGTGCTAGAGCCGGGGCGTCGCGGACTGAAGCTTTCTTT	CSARAGASRTEAFF
TRBJ1-5	.	TRBV5-4	.	TGTGCCAGCAGCTTAGGAGGGACTCAGCCCCAGCATTTT	CASSLGGTQPQHF